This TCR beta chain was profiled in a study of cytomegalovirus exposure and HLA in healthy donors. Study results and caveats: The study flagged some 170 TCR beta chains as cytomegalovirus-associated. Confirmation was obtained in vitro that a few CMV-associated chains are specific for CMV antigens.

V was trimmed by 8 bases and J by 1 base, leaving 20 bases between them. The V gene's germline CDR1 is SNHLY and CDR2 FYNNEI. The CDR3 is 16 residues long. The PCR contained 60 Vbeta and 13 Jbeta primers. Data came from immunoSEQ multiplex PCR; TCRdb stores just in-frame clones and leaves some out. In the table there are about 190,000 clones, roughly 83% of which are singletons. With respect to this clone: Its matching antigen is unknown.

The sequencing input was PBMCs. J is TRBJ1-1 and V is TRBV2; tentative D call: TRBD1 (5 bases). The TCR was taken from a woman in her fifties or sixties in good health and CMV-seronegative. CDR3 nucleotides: TGTGCCAGCGGGGAGGGGACCTTCGCGAGGAACACTGAAGCTTTCTTT. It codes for CASGEGTFARNTEAFF.